Many counts were recorded for the clone carrying this T cell receptor beta chain. Its antigen is undetermined. This specimen belongs to a study of T cell repertoires in cytomegalovirus infection. Study-wide points: The ex vivo response showed dominance by HLA-C-restricted CMV-specific TCR beta clonotypes.

The trim removed 6 bases at V and 9 bases at J, leaving 19 bases unmatched. The CDR3 length is 17 residues. Germline lookup yields CDR1 MDHEN and CDR2 SYDVKM. TCRdb recomputed calls from the reads with MiXCR, one row per CDR3 protein. The data show almost 300,000 distinct CDR3 sequences, about 8.8% seen once. The source is a human donor in good health (CMV status not recorded). Some clones in this sample may be carry-over from other donors' samples. The sample consisted of PBMCs. The chain employs TRBV28 and TRBJ1-5, with 8 bases lining up with TRBD1. The CDR3 DNA is TGTGCCAGCAGCGGGGTACCAAGGACAGGGCTCATTAGGCCCCAGCATTTT. This sequence encodes CASSGVPRTGLIRPQHF.